This TCR beta chain was obtained from a study of early stage breast cancer tumors listed by TCRdb under 2017. About the study as a whole: Of the 15 to 20 invasive breast tumors, roughly 12 were found to be estrogen receptor-positive, progesterone receptor-positive and HER2-negative. Of the approximately 12 ER+/PR+/HER2- tumors, eight were classified as invasive ductal carcinomas and four as invasive lobular carcinomas. A read coverage of roughly 10-fold per sample was achieved on average. Across all samples, 2,500,000 or so templates representing under 1.3 million unique clonotypes were detected. The research as a whole found: Bulk genomic DNA sequencing of unsorted cells missed chain pairing and functional markers such as CD4, CD8 and FOXP3. Repertoires from blood and normal breast were more alike than repertoires from blood and tumor, and in about 85% of the 16 patients, comparing each tissue with blood separated tumor from normal. Enriched TCRB sequences shared across patients were mostly commonly generated sequences, unlikely to play an important role in the tumor microenvironment. Approximately 2.3-fold higher T cell density and higher clonality were observed in tumors than in adjacent normal breast tissue. The small cohort size prevented analysis by tumor subtype.

For CDR1 and CDR2, the germline V gene lists MNHNS and SASEGT. V lost 5 bases and J lost 1 base; the stretch between them is 9 bases long. Spanning cysteine to phenylalanine, the CDR3 consists of 13 amino acids. Only CDR3 DNA remains: 39 bases, in frame from the first base. Each sample was amplified in two independent genomic DNA replicates, using around 550 ng for blood and 1.5 ug for tumor or normal breast. Following the manufacturer's instructions, the ImmunoSeq Intro kit was used to carry out TCRB sequencing on genomic DNA. Multiplex PCR ran around 29 cycles with proprietary primers and spike-in control sequences for absolute quantification. Single-end 150-bp reads were used to sequence an 87-bp fragment covering the CDR3 and the flanking V and J genes. Seven samples, each with two replicates, were multiplexed per lane of an Illumina MiSeq using version 3.0 chemistry. Per the source publication's procedure: Raw data were processed by the vendor's proprietary pipeline, with both replicates merged into one result per sample. To define clonotypes, the study grouped productive rearrangements that shared the V-gene family, CDR3 amino acid sequence and J-gene segment. Clonality was calculated as 1 minus the normalized Shannon entropy (Pielou evenness) of TCRB abundances. To estimate T cell density, the total number of templates was divided by the number of input cells, which was inferred from the amount of DNA input. Recon was used with default parameters to estimate total repertoire diversity and clonality. A clonotype was considered tumor-enriched if its abundance in tumor exceeded 0.1% and was at least 32-fold higher than its abundance in normal breast. TCRdb limited this immuneACCESS table to in-frame rearrangements with V and J called. A share of clones is missing; checked studies link under half to unresolved V genes, and the rest is unexplained. Clone size and the V and J calls come from that table; the DNA yielded D and trimming. The sample profile shows about 63,000 clones; about 80% of them were found once. Less than 4% of the sample belongs to the ten largest clones.

About this clone: Its recognized antigen is unknown. Per-base qualities were not stored, and no clone one base away is much larger.

The study profiled bulk TCR beta-chain repertoires in matched peripheral blood, tumor and adjacent normal breast tissue taken from approximately 16 patients with early-stage breast cancer. Before surgery, whole blood (about 5-10 mL) was collected into EDTA tubes and processed within 2 hours. Ficoll-Paque centrifugation in SepMate-50 tubes was used to isolate peripheral blood mononuclear cells. PBMCs were cryopreserved in aliquots of about 1.8 to 4.5 million cells in approximately 90% FBS with around 10% DMSO and kept in liquid nitrogen. Genomic DNA was extracted with the Qiagen AllPrep DNA/RNA Mini kit.

The specimen was blood. Recombination joined TRBV6-1 with TRBJ2-7; TRBD1 is perhaps the D gene, given 5 matching bases. This sequence originates from a person in their thirties with breast cancer. The CDR3 reads as follows: CASSFPGSYEQYF. The DNA is as follows: TGTGCCAGCAGTTTTCCAGGGTCCTACGAGCAGTACTTC.